This record covers a single T cell receptor beta chain. TCRdb's copy holds only in-frame clones and misses some; the assay was immunoSEQ multiplex PCR. In the table there are about 660,000 clones, about 89% of which are singletons. The data were taken from a study of shared T cell receptors in the human thymus. Germline lookup yields CDR1 SGDLS and CDR2 YYNGEE. CDR3 size: 14 residues. With 4 bases clipped from V and 5 bases from J, the junction kept 7 bases outside the gene matches. This sample also appeared in a second study, on human thymus T cells. From that paper: Resections from corrective heart surgery supplied the thymus tissue. Reports from related research described highly overlapping thymic repertoires among unrelated individuals.

Source material: thymocytes. V gene TRBV9 combines with J gene TRBJ2-5, with 8 nucleotides matching TRBD1. The receptor comes from a boy under two years old with a congenital heart defect. The CDR3 DNA sequence: TGTGCCAGCAGCAACCGGGACAGGCATGAGACCCAGTACTTC. It encodes CASSNRDRHETQYF.